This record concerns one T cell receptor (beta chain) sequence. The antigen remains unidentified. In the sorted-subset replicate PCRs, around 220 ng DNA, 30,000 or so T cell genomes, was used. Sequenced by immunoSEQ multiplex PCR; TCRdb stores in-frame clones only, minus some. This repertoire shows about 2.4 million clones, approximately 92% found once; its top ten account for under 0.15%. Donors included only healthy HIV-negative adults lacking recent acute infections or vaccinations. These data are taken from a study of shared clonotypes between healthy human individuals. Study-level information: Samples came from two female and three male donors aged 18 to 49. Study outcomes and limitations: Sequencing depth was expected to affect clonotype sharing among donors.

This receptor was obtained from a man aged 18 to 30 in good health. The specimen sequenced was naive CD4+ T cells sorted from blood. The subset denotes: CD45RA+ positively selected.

CDR3 bases: TGCGCCAGCTTTGAGGGCTTCGGGGAAGCTTTCTTT. Translating it yields CASFEGFGEAFF. This chain links TRBV10-2 with TRBJ1-1; D call uncertain. Germline CDR1 reads WSHSY; CDR2 reads SAAADI. The CDR3 contains 12 residues. The ends were cut back, 8 bases at V and 8 bases at J, with 15 bases in the middle.